This TCR beta chain was sequenced in a study of OX40 agonist ivuxolimab in advanced cancers. Background on the study: Dose-escalation cases comprised hepatocellular carcinoma, melanoma, renal cell or head and neck cancer. Mean age around 64 years, range roughly 20 to 85; 82.7% male. General study results and limits: Clonal expansion was among the lowest in partial responders at 0.1-3.0 mg/kg, especially CD8+. In the expanded peripheral T cells, antigen specificity was never determined.

Concerning this clone itself: Its antigen is not identified.

Here immunoSEQ multiplex PCR was the method, and the copy in TCRdb shows in-frame clones only, minus some. The repertoire includes about 14,000 clones, more than 75% of them detected once, and approximately 61% sits in the top ten. This sequence was found in an adult with an advanced solid tumor such as melanoma, head and neck, liver or kidney cancer. The source was CD4+ or CD8+ T cells sorted from blood, collected in a trial of the OX40 agonist ivuxolimab.

The CDR3 bases are TGTGCCTGGACACAAGGGGGGTCCGGGGAGCTGTTTTTT. Translation gives CAWTQGGSGELFF. The gene calls are TRBV30 and TRBJ2-2; TRBD1 or TRBD2 may be the D gene (6 bases each). The germline CDR1 and CDR2 sequences are GTSNPN and SVGIG (reference sequence). The V end was cut by 4 bases, the J end by 6 bases, with 12 bases between. The CDR3 is 13 amino acids.